These 12 T cell receptor beta chains came from one sample sequenced in a study of blood T cells in healthy people across ages. A second PCR of 7 to 11 cycles used a sample-barcoded 5' primer and a J-beta primer mix. TCRdb itself ran the 5' RACE reads through MiXCR, one entry per CDR3 protein. Of about 780,000 distinct CDR3 sequences detected, under 30% appear once; the ten largest clones hold 3%. The same data also went into a second study, on T cells of mothers and their children.

The sample was blood. The receptors stem from a boy aged 5-17 years in good health.

This clonotype came up many times. V usage is TRBV12-3 or TRBV12-4 and J usage is TRBJ2-1; 7 bases fit TRBD2. The CDR3 covers 13 residues. V shed 1 base, J shed 8 bases, and the junction held 2 bases outside the gene matches. DNA of the CDR3: TGTGCCAGCAGTTTAGGGGGAGGGGATGAGCAGTTCTTC. It specifies CASSLGGGDEQFF.

The chain employs TRBV2 and TRBJ2-6; D is unresolved. There are 15 residues in the CDR3. Trimming stripped 4 bases from V and 4 bases from J, with 11 bases between. Germline V gene data show CDR1 as SNHLY and CDR2 as FYNNEI. The CDR3 nucleotides are TGTGCCAGCAGTGTTTCGAGGACCGGGGCCAACGTCCTGACTTTC. Translating it yields CASSVSRTGANVLTF.

There are a few counts of this clonotype. The chain uses TRBV29-1 and TRBJ1-4; perhaps TRBD1 as D (6 bases). Trimming removed 4 bases from V and 8 bases from J, with 20 bases in between. Germline assignment: CDR1 SQVTM and CDR2 ANQGSEA. The CDR3 is 15 amino acids. CDR3: CSVATDRSPGEKLFF. CDR3 DNA: TGCAGCGTTGCTACTGACAGGTCCCCGGGGGAAAAACTGTTTTTT.

The chain joins TRBV7-3 to TRBJ1-1, with 7 bases that match TRBD1. The CDR3 sequence is 14 residues long. Germline CDR1 is SGHTA and CDR2 is FQGTGA. Losses at the gene ends were 5 bases for V and 2 bases for J; bases not matched to a gene: 5. CDR3 sequence (DNA): TGTGCCAGCAGCGCATGGACAGGCAACACTGAAGCTTTCTTT. It is translated as CASSAWTGNTEAFF.

The chain employs TRBV28 and TRBJ2-7; D is perhaps TRBD1 (6 bases). Trimming removed 6 bases from V and 2 bases from J, with 17 bases in between. The CDR3 length is 15 residues. Germline V lookup: CDR1 MDHEN, CDR2 SYDVKM. In DNA form, the CDR3 reads TGTGCCAGCAGCCCTGGGACACTCACGCCCTACGAGCAGTACTTC. It yields the protein CASSPGTLTPYEQYF.

This chain connects TRBV28 to TRBJ2-7, with TRBD1 matching over 8 bases. CDR1 MDHEN and CDR2 SYDVKM come from the germline V gene. Trimming cost V 6 bases and J 2 bases; bases outside gene matches: 3. This CDR3 has 13 residues. The CDR3 DNA reads as TGTGCCAGCAGGCCAGGGGGCCCCTACGAGCAGTACTTC. Its protein is CASRPGGPYEQYF.

The chain joins TRBV3-1 to TRBJ2-7; D gene uncertain. The CDR3 is 13 amino acids. The V gene lost 3 bases and the J gene lost 6 bases, with 12 bases spanning the gap. The V gene's germline CDR1 is LGHDT and CDR2 YNNKEL (reference sequence). Here the CDR3 reads CASSQTTWREQYF. In DNA form, the CDR3 reads TGTGCCAGCAGCCAGACAACCTGGCGCGAGCAGTACTTC.

The rearrangement joins TRBV5-1 to TRBJ1-2; 8 bases map to TRBD1. Germline CDR1 is SGHRS and CDR2 is YFSETQ. V trimming: 4 bases; J trimming: 4 bases; junction bases outside the gene matches: 12. The CDR3 consists of 16 residues. CDR3 in amino acids: CASSPGSRGQGYGYTF. CDR3 nucleotides: TGCGCCAGCAGCCCAGGATCCAGGGGGCAGGGCTATGGCTACACCTTC.

V is TRBV28 and J is TRBJ2-4, with D possibly TRBD1 on 7 matching bases. CDR1 MDHEN and CDR2 SYDVKM come from the germline V gene. CDR3 length equals 15 residues. V lost 3 bases, J lost 4 bases, and 13 bases lay in between. The CDR3 nucleotides are TGTGCCAGCAGTTTCGCGGGACAGTTTAAAAACATTCAGTACTTC. Its protein product is CASSFAGQFKNIQYF.

A few counts support this clonotype. CDR3 nucleotide sequence: TGTGCCAGCAGCCACCGACAGACCAACTATGGCTACACCTTC. Protein sequence: CASSHRQTNYGYTF. The chain employs TRBV5-5 and TRBJ1-2; D possibly corresponds to TRBD1 (5 bases). The CDR3 extends over 14 amino acids. Germline-derived CDR1 and CDR2 are SGHKS and YYEKEE (reference sequence). Trimming took 4 bases from V and 2 from J, leaving 12 bases between them.

There are a few counts of this clonotype. This chain connects TRBV4-1 to TRBJ2-3, with 12 bases fitting TRBD2. Germline-derived CDR1 and CDR2 are MGHRA and YSYEKL. V lost 1 base to trimming and J lost 4 bases; unmatched junction nucleotides: 9. The CDR3 runs 18 residues. CDR3 protein: CASSQGWTSGVRADTQYF. DNA for the CDR3: TGCGCCAGCAGCCAAGGGTGGACTAGCGGGGTCCGAGCAGATACGCAGTATTTT.

This rearrangement joins TRBV2 to TRBJ2-1; unclear D gene. V was clipped by 7 bases and J by 1 base, with 14 bases between them. The CDR3 covers 15 residues. The V gene's germline CDR1 is SNHLY and CDR2 FYNNEI. The CDR3, as DNA: TGTGCCAGCACATACAGTATCCCGTCCTACAATGAGCAGTTCTTC. The encoded protein is CASTYSIPSYNEQFF. Filled out from reference TRBV2 and TRBJ2-1, the complete variable domain reads EPEVTQTPSHQVTQMGQEVILRCVPISNHLYFYWYRQILGQKVEFLVSFYNNEISEKSEIFDDQFSVERPDGSNFTLKIRSTKLEDSAMYFCASTYSIPSYNEQFFGPGTRLTVL.